The sequence of this TCR beta chain was determined in a study of a mutant IDH1 vaccine in newly diagnosed glioma. Study information: The study started vaccination 4-6 weeks after radiotherapy alone, or with temozolomide cycles. Pretreatment consisted of radiotherapy, temozolomide, or both, with most receiving both. Study-wide results and caveats: Changes in top peripheral clonotypes did not appear linked to pseudoprogression.

Remarks on this clone: Its antigen is unidentified.

Measured with immunoSEQ multiplex PCR; TCRdb has only the in-frame clones, and not every one. This sample has 45,000 to 55,000 clones; 78% occur once, and the top ten carry 1.8%. The germline gives CDR1 MNHEY, CDR2 SMNVEV (reference sequence). Trimming pared 0 bases from V and 6 bases from J, leaving 20 bases between. There are 17 residues in the CDR3. Time point denoted: week 5, during vaccination. Topical imiquimod accompanied each vaccine dose, which consisted of 300 ug of mutant IDH1 20-mer peptide. This chain connects TRBV27 to TRBJ1-2, with a possible D match to TRBD1 (6 bases). This receptor was taken from a woman in her forties with glioma. Material: PBMCs, obtained from a glioma patient whose treatment included an IDH1 peptide vaccine. For the CDR3, the DNA is TGTGCCAGCAGTTTATCAGGGCTGGGGACAAGGGGTAATGGCTACACCTTC. Amino acids: CASSLSGLGTRGNGYTF.